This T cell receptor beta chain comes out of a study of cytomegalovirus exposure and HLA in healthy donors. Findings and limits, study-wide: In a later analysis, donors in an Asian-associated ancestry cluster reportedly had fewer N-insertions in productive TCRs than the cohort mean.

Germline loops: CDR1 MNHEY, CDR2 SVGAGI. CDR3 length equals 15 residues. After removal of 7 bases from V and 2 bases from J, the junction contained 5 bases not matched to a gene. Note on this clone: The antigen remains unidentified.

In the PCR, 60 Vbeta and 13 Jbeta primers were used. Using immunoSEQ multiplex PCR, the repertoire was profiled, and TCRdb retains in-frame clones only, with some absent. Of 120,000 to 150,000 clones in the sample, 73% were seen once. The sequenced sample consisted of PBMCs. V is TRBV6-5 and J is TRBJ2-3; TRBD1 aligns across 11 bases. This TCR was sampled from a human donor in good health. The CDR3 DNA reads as TGTGCCAGCACCGGACAGGGGGCGTCCACAGATACGCAGTATTTT. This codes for CASTGQGASTDTQYF.